Listed below are T cell receptor beta chains from one sample, sequenced in a study of cytomegalovirus exposure and HLA in healthy donors. Produced via immunoSEQ multiplex PCR; TCRdb's table is partial and in-frame only. The table lists approximately 170,000 clones, roughly four fifths of them singletons. Sequenced input: PBMCs. All receptors derive from a woman aged 30 to 39 in good health and CMV-seropositive. Each CDR3 is given without its conserved first and last residue. Part of the rows lack a size; the others show once, few, many or a class for expanded clones.

NA	TRBJ1-2	TRBV6-1	ASSEFASSGGYT
NA	TRBJ1-2	TRBV19	ASSPLTGASAYGYT
NA	TRBJ2-7	TRBV7-2	ASSLISGSYEQY
NA	TRBJ2-6	TRBV18	ASSPPLGGANVLT
NA	TRBJ1-2	TRBV5-4	ASSLVGQGNGYT
NA	TRBJ2-5	TRBV13	ASSLRETQY
NA	TRBJ2-5	TRBV19	ASSTGHSQY
NA	TRBJ1-2	TRBV11-2	ASSQDRAGGYT
NA	TRBJ2-7	TRBV6-1	ASSRGDGYEQY
NA	TRBJ1-1	TRBV28	ASRLTGGRAF
few	TRBJ2-5	TRBV5-1	ASSLGVGGATETQY
NA	TRBJ2-5	TRBV9	ASTAGGAAQETQY
once	TRBJ2-1	TRBV5-6	ASSLPGLARNEQF
NA	TRBJ2-5	TRBV5-1	ASSFPGGGRETQY
NA	TRBJ2-3	TRBV6-1	ASSGRLAGGPGGQY
NA	TRBJ1-1	TRBV28	ASSLEYTEAF
NA	TRBJ1-1	TRBV6-5	ASSYGENLNTEAF
NA	TRBJ2-7	TRBV5-4	ASSYDLGFYEQY
NA	TRBJ2-3	TRBV27	ASSRLAGGEVGTDTQY